Following are 32 T cell receptor beta chains from one sample sequenced in a study of blood T cell repertoires in COVID-19. Produced via immunoSEQ multiplex PCR; TCRdb's table is partial and in-frame only. This table has about 430,000 clones, about 88% appearing once. The specimen sequenced was PBMCs or T cells enriched from blood (not recorded which). Every receptor here comes from a young woman who had been exposed to COVID-19.

This rearrangement joins TRBV28 to TRBJ1-2, with D perhaps matching TRBD1 (5 bases). CDR1 and CDR2 (germline): MDHEN, SYDVKM. The CDR3 is made up of 15 amino acids. The germline V and J ends were trimmed by 4 bases and 0 bases, with 12 bases remaining between them. The CDR3 DNA follows: TGTGCCAGCAGTTCCGTACAGGCAACTAACTATGGCTACACCTTC. Its translation: CASSSVQATNYGYTF.

The rearrangement uses TRBV28 and TRBJ1-6; a possible D gene is TRBD1 (5 bases). With 6 bases removed from V and 4 bases from J, the gap between germline ends came to 16 bases. The CDR3 has 16 amino acids. From germline, CDR1 is MDHEN and CDR2 SYDVKM. The CDR3, as DNA: TGTGCCAGCAGAGAGCAGACAGCTACATATAATTCACCCCTCCACTTT. This gives the protein CASREQTATYNSPLHF.

The chain recombines TRBV2 with TRBJ2-5, with 8 bases identical to TRBD2. Per the germline V gene, CDR1 is SNHLY and CDR2 is FYNNEI. The CDR3 has 15 amino acids. J was trimmed by 1 base and V by 5 bases; bases with no gene match: 6. The CDR3 spells CASSFGLAGQETQYF. Written as DNA, the CDR3 is TGTGCCAGCAGTTTCGGCCTAGCGGGCCAAGAGACCCAGTACTTC.

The chain uses TRBV11-2 and TRBJ1-1; no clear D gene. The CDR3 runs to 15 residues. Germline CDR1 SGHAT, CDR2 FQNNGV. V lost 1 base to trimming and J lost 4 bases, with 13 bases between them. This CDR3 reads CASSLGGQAGTEAFF. The CDR3 region has the DNA TGTGCCAGCAGCTTAGGGGGTCAGGCGGGCACTGAAGCTTTCTTT.

The chain links TRBV7-9 to TRBJ1-2, with no clear D. Germline V gene data show CDR1 as SEHNR and CDR2 as FQNEAQ (reference sequence). This CDR3 has 11 amino acids. The V end lost 3 bases, the J end lost 7 bases, and 6 bases lay between the germline ends. CDR3 sequence reads: CASSLISGYTF. The CDR3 nucleotides are TGTGCCAGCAGCTTGATCAGTGGCTACACCTTC.

The rearrangement joins TRBV30 to TRBJ1-2; D possibly corresponds to TRBD1 (5 bases). This CDR3 spans 16 amino acids. Germline CDR1 and CDR2: GTSNPN and SVGIG (reference sequence). V gave up 0 bases and J gave up 6 bases, with 20 bases separating them. Here the CDR3 reads CAWSVPGQGPLNGYTF. CDR3 in DNA: TGTGCCTGGAGTGTACCCGGCCAGGGCCCCCTAAATGGCTACACCTTC.

V and J are TRBV5-8 and TRBJ2-7, with D maybe TRBD2 (7 bases). Trimming shortened V by 4 bases and J by 0 bases, and 17 bases separated the two germline ends. The length of the CDR3 is 16 residues. Germline values: CDR1 SGHTS, CDR2 YDEGEE. Here the CDR3 reads CASSPGGGGVSYEQYF. The DNA of the CDR3 is TGTGCCAGCAGCCCGGGGGGCGGAGGTGTCTCCTACGAGCAGTACTTC.

The chain combines TRBV3-1 (or the pseudogene TRBV3-2) with TRBJ2-1, with TRBD1 matching 10 bases. Germline trimming cut 0 bases from V and 7 bases from J; bases unmatched to any gene: 6. This CDR3 spans 16 amino acids. Germline loops: CDR1 LGHDT, CDR2 YNNKEL (reference sequence). As DNA, the CDR3 is TGTGCCAGCAGCCAAGATGGGGACAGGGGAAAGAATGAGCAGTTCTTC. As protein: CASSQDGDRGKNEQFF.

The chain uses TRBV19 and TRBJ1-2, with TRBD1 identical over 10 bases. This CDR3 region has 15 residues. Germline trimming cut 7 bases from V and 8 bases from J; bases unmatched to any gene: 13. Germline loops: CDR1 LNHDA, CDR2 SQIVND (reference sequence). This CDR3 is CASTSRDRGVPGYTF. The CDR3, as DNA: TGTGCCAGTACCTCACGGGACAGGGGAGTCCCCGGCTACACCTTC. Supplemented by reference TRBV19 and TRBJ1-2, the full variable domain reads DGGITQSPKYLFRKEGQNVTLSCEQNLNHDAMYWYRQDPGQGLRLIYYSQIVNDFQKGDIAEGYSVSREKKESFPLTVTSAQKNPTAFYLCASTSRDRGVPGYTFGSGTRLTVV.

The chain has TRBV3-1 (or the pseudogene TRBV3-2) and TRBJ1-2; D might be TRBD1 (5 bases). The V gene's germline CDR1 is LGHDT and CDR2 YNNKEL (reference sequence). The CDR3 runs to 13 residues. The V end lost 0 bases, the J end lost 7 bases, and 9 bases lay between the germline ends. The CDR3 DNA reads TGTGCCAGCAGCCAAGAAGGGGTGGGTGGCTACACCTTC. It is translated as CASSQEGVGGYTF.

This chain links TRBV7-9 with TRBJ1-1; 9 nucleotides line up with TRBD1. There are 14 residues in the CDR3. V was pared by 5 bases and J by 3 bases, with 4 bases of the junction left unmatched. Germline V gene lookup returns CDR1 SEHNR and CDR2 FQNEAQ (reference sequence). CDR3 nucleotide sequence: TGTGCCAGCAGCGGACAGGGGAGGGACACTGAAGCTTTCTTT. This codes for CASSGQGRDTEAFF. The full variable domain, with the rest looked up from reference TRBV7-9 and TRBJ1-1, is DTGVSQNPRHKITKRGQNVTFRCDPISEHNRLYWYRQTLGQGPEFLTYFQNEAQLEKSRLLSDRFSAERPKGSFSTLEIQRTEQGDSAMYLCASSGQGRDTEAFFGQGTRLTVV.

CDR3 sequence reads: CASSLFAGGPKSYEQYF. As DNA, the CDR3 is TGTGCCAGCAGTTTATTTGCGGGGGGCCCCAAATCCTACGAGCAGTACTTC. The gene calls are TRBV28 and TRBJ2-7; 8 nucleotides align to TRBD2. Trimming at V came to 1 base and at J to 1 base, leaving 9 bases not matched to a gene. There are 17 residues in the CDR3. The germline V gene encodes CDR1 MDHEN and CDR2 SYDVKM.

The CDR3 sequence is CATRFPGNTDTQYF. The CDR3 coding sequence is TGTGCCACCAGGTTTCCGGGAAACACAGATACGCAGTATTTT. This sequence joins TRBV15 and TRBJ2-3; TRBD2 might be the D (5 bases). Germline CDR1 LNHNV, CDR2 YYDKDF (reference sequence). The CDR3 is 14 amino acids. V was clipped by 6 bases and J by 2 bases, with 12 bases between them.

The chain recombines TRBV27 with TRBJ2-1; TRBD2 matches at 13 bases. CDR1 is MNHEY, CDR2 SMNVEV, per germline (reference sequence). CDR3 length equals 15 residues. Unmatched junction bases numbered 8, after V lost 8 bases and J lost 7 bases. CDR3 sequence (DNA): TGTGCCAGCTGCCCCGGGACTAGCGGGGCGAATGAGCAGTTCTTC. Its protein product is CASCPGTSGANEQFF.

The gene calls are TRBV7-2 and TRBJ2-7, with D maybe TRBD2 (5 bases). Germline loops: CDR1 SGHTA, CDR2 FQGNSA. Trimming cost V 0 bases and J 7 bases, with 7 bases left between them. CDR3 length equals 12 residues. The CDR3 sequence: CASSLARGEQYF. The CDR3 DNA follows: TGTGCCAGCAGCTTAGCACGGGGAGAGCAGTACTTC.

This clone was observed a handful of times. The rearrangement links TRBV3-1 (or the pseudogene TRBV3-2) to TRBJ2-1, with 9 bases matching TRBD2. V lost 4 bases and J lost 1; bases outside the gene matches: 5. CDR3 length: 16 amino acids. CDR1 and CDR2 from the germline V gene are LGHDT and YNNKEL (reference sequence). Here the CDR3 reads CASSRSSGTSYNEQFF. The CDR3 DNA reads as TGTGCCAGCAGCCGTTCTAGCGGGACTTCCTACAATGAGCAGTTCTTC.

The CDR3 reads CASRSGQQETQYF. The CDR3 DNA reads TGTGCCAGCAGGTCCGGACAGCAAGAGACCCAGTACTTC. The genes are TRBV5-4 and TRBJ2-5; D might be TRBD1 (6 bases). CDR1 and CDR2 from the germline V gene are SGHNT and YYREEE (reference sequence). CDR3 length equals 13 residues. The V and J ends lost 5 bases and 2 bases respectively, with 10 bases between them. Variable domain in full (rest from reference TRBV5-4 and TRBJ2-5): ETGVTQSPTHLIKTRGQQVTLRCSSQSGHNTVSWYQQALGQGPQFIFQYYREEENGRGNFPPRFSGLQFPNYSSELNVNALELDDSALYLCASRSGQQETQYFGPGTRLLVL.

This clone was observed a single time. V gene TRBV10-2 combines with J gene TRBJ2-3, with 7 bases that match TRBD2. Germline CDR1 is WSHSY and CDR2 is SAAADI. The V gene end was trimmed by 0 bases and the J gene end by 3 bases; junction bases not matched to a gene: 6. The CDR3 covers 16 residues. The CDR3, as DNA: TGCGCCAGCAGTGAGTCGGCGGGAGTTGTAACAGATACGCAGTATTTT. Amino acid sequence: CASSESAGVVTDTQYF.

V is TRBV4-3 and J is TRBJ2-1; maybe TRBD2 (5 bases). The CDR3 covers 14 residues. Germline CDR1 and CDR2: LGHNA and YSLEER. V gave up 1 base and J gave up 7 bases, with 11 bases separating them. The DNA of the CDR3 is TGCGCCAGCAGCCAAGTCCGGGGTTGGAATGAGCAGTTCTTC. Translation: CASSQVRGWNEQFF.

The V gene is TRBV19, the J gene TRBJ2-2, with 11 bases matching TRBD1. With V trimmed by 9 bases and J by 7 bases, 4 bases remained unmatched. CDR3 length: 13 residues. In germline, CDR1 is LNHDA, CDR2 SQIVND (reference sequence). CDR3 coding DNA: TGTGCCAGCGGGACAGGGGGTGGCGGGGAGCTGTTTTTT. Translated: CASGTGGGGELFF.

The chain has TRBV10-1 and TRBJ2-4; 7 positions agree with TRBD1. V gave up 8 bases and J gave up 6 bases; unmatched junction bases: 7. The germline V gene has CDR1 WNHNN and CDR2 SYGVQD (reference sequence). This CDR3 has 13 amino acids. CDR3 sequence: CASAEGARNIQYF. The CDR3 coding sequence is TGCGCCAGCGCCGAGGGGGCGCGAAACATTCAGTACTTC.

This chain links TRBV12-5 with TRBJ1-2; D is uncertain. Germline-derived CDR1 and CDR2 are LGHNT and FRNRAP. The CDR3 contains 15 residues. Trimming stripped 1 base from V and 3 bases from J, with 12 bases between. CDR3: CASGLDGGGYYGYTF. CDR3 coding DNA: TGTGCTAGTGGTTTGGATGGAGGCGGTTACTATGGCTACACCTTC.

V gene TRBV7-9 combines with J gene TRBJ1-1; 11 bases fit TRBD1. Trimming removed 5 bases from V and 4 bases from J; junction bases left unmatched: 15. CDR3 length: 18 residues. Germline CDR1 SEHNR, CDR2 FQNEAQ (reference sequence). The DNA for the CDR3 is TGTGCCAGCAGCATGTGGCCCGGGACAGGGGGGCGCGGCACTGAAGCTTTCTTT. Amino acids: CASSMWPGTGGRGTEAFF.

This clone was seen more than once but under ten times. This sample includes further DNA sequences coding for the same CDR3. The gene calls are TRBV18 and TRBJ2-7; tentative D call: TRBD2 (6 bases). This CDR3 is 14 amino acids long. V lost 6 bases and J lost 2, with 14 bases in between. Germline V gives CDR1 KGHSH, CDR2 LQKENI. In nucleotides, the CDR3 is TGTGCCAGCTCCCCCACGGGGGTAACCTACGAGCAGTACTTC. Its translation: CASSPTGVTYEQYF.

Of note for this clone: Additional DNA sequences in this sample encode the identical CDR3. The J gene is TRBJ1-1, the V gene TRBV2; perhaps TRBD1 as D (6 bases). Germline V gene sequence: CDR1 SNHLY, CDR2 FYNNEI. V lost 6 bases to trimming and J lost 1 base, with 9 bases between them. This CDR3 has 13 amino acids. The DNA of the CDR3 is TGTGCCAGCAGCGGACAGCCGAACACTGAAGCTTTCTTT. The encoded protein is CASSGQPNTEAFF. The full variable domain, its missing parts supplied by reference TRBV2 and TRBJ1-1, is EPEVTQTPSHQVTQMGQEVILRCVPISNHLYFYWYRQILGQKVEFLVSFYNNEISEKSEIFDDQFSVERPDGSNFTLKIRSTKLEDSAMYFCASSGQPNTEAFFGQGTRLTVV.

V and J are TRBV4-1 and TRBJ2-1; weak D call: TRBD1 (6 bases). From germline, CDR1 is MGHRA and CDR2 YSYEKL. The V end was cut by 5 bases, the J end by 8 bases, with 13 bases between. This CDR3 spans 13 amino acids. CDR3 region: CASSRPGDDEQFF. Written as DNA, the CDR3 is TGCGCCAGCAGCAGACCAGGGGACGATGAGCAGTTCTTC.

The chain joins TRBV12-5 to TRBJ2-4, with 11 bases identical to TRBD2. Per germline, CDR1 LGHNT and CDR2 FRNRAP. V lost 2 bases, J lost 6 bases, and 9 bases stayed unmatched. The CDR3 sequence is 17 residues long. Here the CDR3 DNA reads TGTGCTAGTGGTTTGTCCCGGGGTAGCGGGGGGGTAAACATTCAGTACTTC. Translated, it gives CASGLSRGSGGVNIQYF. Looking up the rest from reference TRBV12-5 and TRBJ2-4 gives the full variable domain: DARVTQTPRHKVTEMGQEVTMRCQPILGHNTVFWYRQTMMQGLELLAYFRNRAPLDDSGMPKDRFSAEMPDATLATLKIQPSEPRDSAVYFCASGLSRGSGGVNIQYFGAGTRLSVL.

The V gene is TRBV5-4, the J gene TRBJ1-1, with TRBD1 matching over 10 bases. Germline trimming cut 2 bases from V and 5 bases from J; bases unmatched to any gene: 6. This CDR3 is built from 15 residues. Germline V gene sequence: CDR1 SGHNT, CDR2 YYREEE (reference sequence). The CDR3 sequence: CASSLRQGAYTEAFF. DNA of the CDR3: TGTGCCAGCAGCTTACGACAGGGGGCATATACTGAAGCTTTCTTT.

V and J are TRBV6-4 and TRBJ2-3, with TRBD1 matching over 10 bases. Per the germline V gene, CDR1 is MRHNA and CDR2 is SNTAGT. Trimming at V came to 6 bases and at J to 3 bases, leaving 3 bases not matched to a gene. The CDR3 spans 14 residues. The CDR3 spells CASSRDRGTDTQYF. For the CDR3, the DNA is TGTGCCAGCAGCCGGGACAGGGGAACAGATACGCAGTATTTT.

This clone showed up just once. The chain is built from TRBV4-2 and TRBJ1-6, with 9 nucleotides matching TRBD1. J lost 9 bases, V lost 1 base, and 10 bases had no gene match. Germline CDR1 and CDR2: LGHNA and YNFKEQ. CDR3 size: 17 residues. CDR3 amino acids: CASSQGLGGTGFSPLHF. The CDR3 coding sequence is TGTGCCAGCAGCCAAGGGTTGGGGGGGACAGGGTTTTCACCCCTCCACTTT.

This chain connects TRBV4-2 to TRBJ2-3, with TRBD1 matching 10 bases. Germline V gene data show CDR1 as LGHNA and CDR2 as YNFKEQ. With 4 bases clipped from V and 6 bases from J, the junction kept 13 bases outside the gene matches. CDR3 length: 17 amino acids. For the CDR3, the DNA is TGTGCCAGCAGCCGGGGGGGATGGGACAGGGGAACGGATACGCAGTATTTT. Its translation: CASSRGGWDRGTDTQYF.

V is TRBV6-6 and J is TRBJ1-1, with D perhaps matching TRBD1 (6 bases). The CDR3 is made up of 12 amino acids. The germline V gene encodes CDR1 MNHNY and CDR2 SVGAGI (reference sequence). Trimming pared 5 bases from V and 11 bases from J, leaving 15 bases between. The CDR3: CASSKTGWQAFF. CDR3 coding DNA: TGTGCCAGCAGTAAGACAGGTTGGCAGGCTTTCTTT.